The entry that follows covers one T cell receptor (beta chain) sequence. In the original analysis: Amplified reference gene primers provided the basis for estimating nucleated cell counts. The data were produced by immunoSEQ multiplex PCR, yet TCRdb's version contains in-frame clones alone and is incomplete. V and J calls and clone size are those listed in that table; D and trimming were worked out from the DNA. The top ten hold over 0.8% of the sample, which has about 350,000 clones, approximately 84% seen once. This specimen belongs to a study of blood T cell repertoires in COVID-19. Researchers sorted participants into cohorts using their self-reported clinical history. V lost 6 bases and J lost 2, with 7 bases in between. CDR3 length: 11 amino acids. Germline loops: CDR1 DFQATT, CDR2 SNEGSKA (reference sequence).

V is TRBV20-1 and J is TRBJ1-1; D gene ambiguous. The source is a woman younger than 45 who had recovered from COVID-19. The sample was PBMCs or T cells enriched from blood (not recorded which). CDR3: CSASDNTEAFF. The CDR3 DNA sequence: TGCAGTGCCTCAGATAACACTGAAGCTTTCTTT.